This section outlines one T cell receptor (beta chain) sequence together with its context. Its antigen remains unknown. The data were obtained in a study of T cell responses to AZD1222 COVID-19 vaccine. Study-level results: In a largely white British group with more females than males, clonal diversity was possibly underestimated.

Clones were read by immunoSEQ multiplex PCR, and TCRdb kept only the in-frame ones, dropping some. The table has about 93,000 clones, nearly 90% seen once. CDR3 length: 19 residues. The V end lost 0 bases, the J end lost 1 base, and 19 bases lay between the germline ends. The germline V gene encodes CDR1 LGHDT and CDR2 YNNKEL (reference sequence). The clonotype was recovered from an adult in good health. The gene calls are TRBV3-1 (or the pseudogene TRBV3-2) and TRBJ2-1, with a weak D call TRBD1 (7 bases). Sequencing was performed on peripheral blood, taken on day 0 of MenACWY control vaccination. In nucleotides, the CDR3 is TGTGCCAGCAGCCAAGATGCAGGGGGGACCACTGGTTCCTACAATGAGCAGTTCTTC. This codes for CASSQDAGGTTGSYNEQFF.